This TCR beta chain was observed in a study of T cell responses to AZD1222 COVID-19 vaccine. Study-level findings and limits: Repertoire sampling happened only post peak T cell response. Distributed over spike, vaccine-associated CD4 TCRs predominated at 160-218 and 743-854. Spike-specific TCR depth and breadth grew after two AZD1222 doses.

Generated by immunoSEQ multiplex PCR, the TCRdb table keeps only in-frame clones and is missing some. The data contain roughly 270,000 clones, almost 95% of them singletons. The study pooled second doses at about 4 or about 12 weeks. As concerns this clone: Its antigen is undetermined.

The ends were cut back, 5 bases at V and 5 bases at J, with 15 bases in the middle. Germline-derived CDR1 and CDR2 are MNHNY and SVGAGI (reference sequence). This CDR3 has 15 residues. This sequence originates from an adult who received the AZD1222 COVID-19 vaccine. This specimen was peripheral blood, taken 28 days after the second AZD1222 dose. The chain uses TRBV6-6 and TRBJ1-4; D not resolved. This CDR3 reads CASSPIGRENEKLFF. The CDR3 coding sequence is TGTGCCAGCAGTCCTATCGGGCGTGAGAATGAAAAACTGTTTTTT.